A selection of T cell receptor beta chains follows, all from one sample in a study of cytomegalovirus exposure and HLA in healthy donors. The repertoire was sequenced with immunoSEQ multiplex PCR; TCRdb's copy has only in-frame clones and lacks some. The table shows approximately 120,000 clones, with about four fifths occurring only once. The specimen was PBMCs. Receptors were obtained from a woman aged 60 to 75 in good health and CMV-seropositive. CDR3s include the opening cysteine and the closing phenylalanine or tryptophan. Each record gives: CDR3 protein, CDR3 DNA, V gene, D gene, J gene, clone size. The D gene is left open where the match is weak. Where a row states a size, it is once, few, many or the class of an expanded clone; other rows omit it.

cdr3_aa: CASSLQGAGTDTQYF
cdr3_nt: TGTGCCAGCAGCTTACAGGGGGCTGGCACAGATACGCAGTATTTT
v_call: TRBV7-2
d_call: TRBD1
j_call: TRBJ2-3
clone_size: -

cdr3_aa: CAISESTQADSRGRGYGYTF
cdr3_nt: TGTGCCATCAGTGAGTCGACTCAAGCGGATTCCAGGGGCAGGGGTTATGGCTACACCTTC
v_call: TRBV10-3
d_call: -
j_call: TRBJ1-2
clone_size: -

cdr3_aa: CASSFFAAGVNTYNEQFF
cdr3_nt: TGTGCCAGCAGCTTCTTTGCAGCGGGAGTAAATACCTACAATGAGCAGTTCTTC
v_call: TRBV5-4
d_call: TRBD2
j_call: TRBJ2-1
clone_size: -

cdr3_aa: CASSSSGGAVGEQFF
cdr3_nt: TGTGCCAGCAGCTCTAGCGGGGGGGCCGTGGGTGAGCAGTTCTTC
v_call: TRBV7-6
d_call: TRBD2
j_call: TRBJ2-1
clone_size: -

cdr3_aa: CATLDRAGGDEQYF
cdr3_nt: TGTGCCACCCTAGATCGGGCGGGGGGGGACGAGCAGTACTTC
v_call: TRBV28
d_call: TRBD2
j_call: TRBJ2-7
clone_size: -

cdr3_aa: CASSRGQGYGYTF
cdr3_nt: TGTGCCAGCAGCAGGGGACAGGGCTACGGCTACACCTTC
v_call: TRBV7-8
d_call: TRBD1
j_call: TRBJ1-2
clone_size: -

cdr3_aa: CASSQGAEAMDEQYF
cdr3_nt: TGCGCCAGCAGCCAAGGGGCGGAGGCTATGGACGAGCAGTACTTC
v_call: TRBV4-1
d_call: -
j_call: TRBJ2-7
clone_size: -

cdr3_aa: CAGGTGCCEQYF
cdr3_nt: TGTGCCGGCGGGACAGGGTGTTGCGAGCAGTACTTC
v_call: TRBV21-1
d_call: -
j_call: TRBJ2-7
clone_size: -

cdr3_aa: CASSLGAGTVNTEAFF
cdr3_nt: TGTGCCAGCAGCTTAGGGGCCGGGACAGTGAACACTGAAGCTTTCTTT
v_call: TRBV7-6
d_call: TRBD1
j_call: TRBJ1-1
clone_size: -

cdr3_aa: CAWSVITGYGYTF
cdr3_nt: TGTGCCTGGAGTGTAATAACCGGCTATGGCTACACCTTC
v_call: TRBV30
d_call: -
j_call: TRBJ1-2
clone_size: once

cdr3_aa: CASISGGARYNEQFF
cdr3_nt: TGTGCCAGCATCTCAGGGGGCGCGCGGTACAATGAGCAGTTCTTC
v_call: TRBV6-1
d_call: TRBD1
j_call: TRBJ2-1
clone_size: -

cdr3_aa: CASSESPGQSYEQYF
cdr3_nt: TGTGCCAGCAGCGAATCGCCGGGACAGAGCTACGAGCAGTACTTC
v_call: TRBV9
d_call: TRBD1
j_call: TRBJ2-7
clone_size: -

cdr3_aa: CASRGTGREQYF
cdr3_nt: TGTGCCAGCAGGGGGACAGGCCGGGAGCAGTACTTC
v_call: TRBV6-5
d_call: TRBD1
j_call: TRBJ2-7
clone_size: -

cdr3_aa: CASSQDRGQAVREQYF
cdr3_nt: TGTGCCAGCAGCCAAGATAGGGGACAGGCCGTCAGGGAGCAGTACTTC
v_call: TRBV14
d_call: TRBD1
j_call: TRBJ2-5
clone_size: -

cdr3_aa: CASSLVGGGYTGELFF
cdr3_nt: TGTGCCAGCAGCTTAGTCGGCGGGGGCTACACCGGGGAGCTGTTTTTT
v_call: TRBV7-6
d_call: -
j_call: TRBJ2-2
clone_size: -

cdr3_aa: CASSQGGAGYGYTF
cdr3_nt: TGTGCCAGCAGCCAAGGGGGCGCTGGCTATGGCTACACCTTC
v_call: TRBV7-2
d_call: TRBD1
j_call: TRBJ1-2
clone_size: -

cdr3_aa: CASSLGSTEAFF
cdr3_nt: TGTGCCAGCAGTTTGGGCTCCACTGAAGCTTTCTTT
v_call: TRBV7-2
d_call: -
j_call: TRBJ1-1
clone_size: -

cdr3_aa: CASSSPGSSYNSPLHF
cdr3_nt: TGTGCCAGCAGCTCGCCAGGAAGCTCCTATAATTCACCCCTCCACTTT
v_call: TRBV7-9
d_call: -
j_call: TRBJ1-6
clone_size: -

cdr3_aa: CASSPQEYSYEQYF
cdr3_nt: TGTGCCAGCAGCCCTCAGGAATACTCCTACGAGCAGTACTTC
v_call: TRBV14
d_call: -
j_call: TRBJ2-7
clone_size: -

cdr3_aa: CATSSPRGSVAKNIQYF
cdr3_nt: TGTGCCACCAGCAGCCCTAGGGGGTCGGTGGCCAAAAACATTCAGTACTTC
v_call: TRBV15
d_call: -
j_call: TRBJ2-4
clone_size: -

cdr3_aa: CASSMTGGTDTQYF
cdr3_nt: TGTGCCAGCAGCATGACAGGGGGAACAGATACGCAGTATTTT
v_call: TRBV7-3
d_call: TRBD1
j_call: TRBJ2-3
clone_size: -